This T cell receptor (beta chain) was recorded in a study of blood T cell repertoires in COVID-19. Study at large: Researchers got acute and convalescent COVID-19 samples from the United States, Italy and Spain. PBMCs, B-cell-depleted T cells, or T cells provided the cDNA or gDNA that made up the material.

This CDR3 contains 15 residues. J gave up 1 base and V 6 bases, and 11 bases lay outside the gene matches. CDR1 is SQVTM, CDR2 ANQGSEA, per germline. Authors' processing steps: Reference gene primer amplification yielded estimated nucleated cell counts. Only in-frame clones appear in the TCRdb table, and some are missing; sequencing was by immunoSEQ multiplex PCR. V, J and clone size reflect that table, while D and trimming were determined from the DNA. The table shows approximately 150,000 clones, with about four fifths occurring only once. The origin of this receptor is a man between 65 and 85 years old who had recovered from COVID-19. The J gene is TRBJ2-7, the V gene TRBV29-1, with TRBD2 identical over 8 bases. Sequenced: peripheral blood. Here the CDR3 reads CSVALTSDSSYEQYF. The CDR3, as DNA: TGCAGCGTGGCCCTGACTAGCGACAGTTCCTACGAGCAGTACTTC.